The following is a T cell receptor beta chain sequence with its context. The specificity of this receptor is unknown. No base quality information exists; no much larger clone differs at one position. The time point tag for this specimen amounts to: about 28 days (+/-7) after the second vaccine dose. AZD1222 recipients with second doses at about 4 weeks or about 12 weeks were pooled, because spike-specific TCR depth and breadth did not differ between schedules. Vaccinee samples were obtained from the UK trials COV001 and COV002, which included a single-blind randomized controlled phase 2/3 trial of AZD1222 (ChAdOx1 nCoV-19) in healthy adults. For TCRbeta chain sequencing, PBMC samples from trial participants were taken at day 0 and at day 28 after the second dose. CDR1 and CDR2 are drawn from the germline V gene: LGHNT, FRNRAP. The CDR3 has 21 amino acids, counting the end cysteine and phenylalanine. Here the CDR3 DNA is all that survives: 63 bases in frame from base 1. V is pruned by 6 bases and J by 0 bases, leaving 24 bases of the junction without a gene match.

The CDR3 regions of human TCRbeta chains were analyzed by immunosequencing. Under the source paper's analysis protocol: TCRs in the repertoires were compared against a reference library of SARS-CoV-2-specific TCRs that had been generated with the MIRA antigen-specificity platform. Breadth was defined as the fraction of unique TCRs that were SARS-CoV-2-associated. Depth was defined as the fraction of total T cells that were SARS-CoV-2-associated. Using the MIRA data, each spike-specific TCR was assigned both to the spike region to which the TCR was reactive and to a CD4 or CD8 class. Log10-transformed breadth and depth values were compared by one-way ANOVA with Sidak's multiple comparisons tests. TCRdb obtained this table from immuneACCESS and retained in-frame rearrangements with V and J assigned. These tables miss some clones; where compared with another copy, unresolved V genes account for less than half of the shortfall, and the remainder is unexplained. D and trimming were read from the DNA, whereas the V and J calls and clone size are those reported in that table. This sample has approximately 140,000 clones in its table, and about nine tenths of those were observed once. The top ten clones comprise less than 3.5% of the sample.

This sample was taken from a study of T cell responses to AZD1222 COVID-19 vaccine (dated by TCRdb to the early 2020s). In the study overall: A total of 233 trial participants underwent TCR sequencing, of whom about 210 had received two doses of AZD1222 and around 25 had received two doses of the MenACWY control vaccine. Trial participants were enrolled by age into 18-55, 56-69 and 70-plus year subgroups, with about 150, 27 and 61 TCR-sequenced participants respectively.

Study-level results and caveats: Conclusions about previously exposed vaccinees were limited because only six AZD1222 recipients were SARS-CoV-2 seropositive at baseline. Vaccine-associated CD4 TCRs spanned the whole spike protein, with dominant responses in regions 160-218 and 743-854. The 56-69-year group was small, and its depth increase did not reach significance, likely because of low power. Most participants were white British and females outnumbered males, and the authors suggested that clonal diversity may have been underestimated. Because no samples from the day 14 peak response were available, repertoires could be characterized only after the peak T cell response. Nearly half of unique spike-specific TCRs reportedly recognized epitopes outside regions mutated in the B.1.351 and B.1.1.7 variants. Spike-specific TCR breadth and depth rose significantly after two AZD1222 doses compared with day 0 and with MenACWY recipients.

The sample in question was peripheral blood, obtained 28 days after the second AZD1222 dose. This receptor was obtained from an adult who received the AZD1222 COVID-19 vaccine. The chain is made from TRBV12-5 and TRBJ1-1, and 8 junctional nucleotides match TRBD1. The nucleotide sequence reads TGTGCTAGTGGCCGGCCCCGGGACAGGTCGACTCCAGGACTAATGAACACTGAAGCTTTCTTT. This translates into CASGRPRDRSTPGLMNTEAFF.